This entry features one T cell receptor (beta chain) sequence. No antigen is known for it. The data originate from a study of lymphopenia after photon versus proton radiotherapy. Germline CDR1 and CDR2: SNHLY and FYNNEI. The V end lost 6 bases, the J end lost 5 bases, and 13 bases lay between the germline ends. The CDR3 has 13 residues. The assay was immunoSEQ multiplex PCR, and TCRdb's table has in-frame clones only and misses some. The repertoire holds roughly 25,000 clones, with 90% as singletons. Notes on the study in general: Under photons, naive T cells and diversity fell while effector/memory populations rose. Survival link was tested only in deceased patients; proton benefit remains a possibility.

The source is a woman aged 45-65 years with cholangiocarcinoma. The material sequenced was peripheral blood, taken from a patient treated with photon-based radiotherapy. V and J are TRBV2 and TRBJ1-1; D gene uncertain. CDR3 in DNA: TGTGCCAGCAGCGCCCATCGGGGAACTGAAGCTTTCTTT. Amino acid sequence: CASSAHRGTEAFF.